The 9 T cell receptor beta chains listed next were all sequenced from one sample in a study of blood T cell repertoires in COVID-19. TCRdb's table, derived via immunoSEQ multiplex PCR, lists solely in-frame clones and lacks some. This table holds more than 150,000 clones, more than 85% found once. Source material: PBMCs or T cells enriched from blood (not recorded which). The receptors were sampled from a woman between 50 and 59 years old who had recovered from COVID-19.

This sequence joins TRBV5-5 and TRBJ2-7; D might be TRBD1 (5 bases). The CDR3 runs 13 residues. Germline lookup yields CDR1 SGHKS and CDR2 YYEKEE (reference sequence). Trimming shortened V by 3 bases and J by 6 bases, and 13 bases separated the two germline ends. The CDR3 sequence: CASSYQGAAEQYF. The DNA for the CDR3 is TGTGCCAGCAGCTACCAGGGTGCGGCCGAGCAGTACTTC.

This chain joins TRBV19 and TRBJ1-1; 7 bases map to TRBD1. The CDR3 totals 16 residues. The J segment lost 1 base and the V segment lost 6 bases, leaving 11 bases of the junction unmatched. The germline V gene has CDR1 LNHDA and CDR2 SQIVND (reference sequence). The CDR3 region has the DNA TGTGCCAGTAGATTTCTCACAGGGGATGGGAACACTGAAGCTTTCTTT. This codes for CASRFLTGDGNTEAFF.

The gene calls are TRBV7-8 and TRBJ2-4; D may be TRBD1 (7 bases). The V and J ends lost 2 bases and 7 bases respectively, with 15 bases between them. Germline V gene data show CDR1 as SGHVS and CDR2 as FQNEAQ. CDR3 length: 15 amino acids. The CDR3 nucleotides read TGTGCCAGCAGCTTACAAGGGGGCGCGGGGAACATTCAGTACTTC. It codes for CASSLQGGAGNIQYF.

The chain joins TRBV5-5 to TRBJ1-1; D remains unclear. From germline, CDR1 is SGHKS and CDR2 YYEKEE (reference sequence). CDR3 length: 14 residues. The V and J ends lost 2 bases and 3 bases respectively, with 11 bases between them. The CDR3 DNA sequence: TGTGCCAGCAGCTTAACAGAGCTTGACACTGAAGCTTTCTTT. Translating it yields CASSLTELDTEAFF.

The CDR3 sequence is CASEFSLAASYNEQFF. CDR3 coding DNA: TGTGCCAGCGAATTTTCACTAGCGGCCTCCTACAATGAGCAGTTCTTC. This chain connects TRBV2 to TRBJ2-1; 8 bases are a match to TRBD2. The CDR3 contains 16 residues. CDR1 and CDR2 from the germline V gene are SNHLY and FYNNEI. J lost 0 bases, V lost 8 bases, and 9 bases had no gene match.

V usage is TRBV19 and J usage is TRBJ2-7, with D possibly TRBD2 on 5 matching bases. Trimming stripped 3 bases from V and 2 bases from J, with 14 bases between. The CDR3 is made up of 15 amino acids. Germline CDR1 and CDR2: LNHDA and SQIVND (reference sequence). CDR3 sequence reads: CASSMFYSGTYEQYF. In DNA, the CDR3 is TGTGCCAGTAGTATGTTTTACAGCGGAACCTACGAGCAGTACTTC.

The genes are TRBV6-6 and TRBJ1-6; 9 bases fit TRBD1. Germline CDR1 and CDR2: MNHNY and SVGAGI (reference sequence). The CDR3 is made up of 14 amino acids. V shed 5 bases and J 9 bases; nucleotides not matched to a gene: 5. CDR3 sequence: CASSRTGEGSPLHF. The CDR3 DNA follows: TGTGCCAGCAGTAGGACAGGGGAAGGTTCACCCCTCCACTTT.

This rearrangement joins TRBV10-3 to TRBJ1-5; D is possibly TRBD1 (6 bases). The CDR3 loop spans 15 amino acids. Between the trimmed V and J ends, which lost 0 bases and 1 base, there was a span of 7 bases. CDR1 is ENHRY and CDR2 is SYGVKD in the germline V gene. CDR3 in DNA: TGTGCCATCAGTGAGTCGGGGACAAGCAATCAGCCCCAGCATTTT. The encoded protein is CAISESGTSNQPQHF.

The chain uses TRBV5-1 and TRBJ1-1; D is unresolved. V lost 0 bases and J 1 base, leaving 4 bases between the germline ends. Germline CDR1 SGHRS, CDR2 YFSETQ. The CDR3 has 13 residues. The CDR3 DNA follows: TGCGCCAGCAGCTTGGAACAGAACACTGAAGCTTTCTTT. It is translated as CASSLEQNTEAFF.